Presented here are 15 T cell receptor beta chains from one specimen sequenced in a study of blood T cell repertoires in COVID-19. The method was immunoSEQ multiplex PCR; TCRdb's version includes in-frame clones alone and lacks a portion of them. Of some 120,000 clones in the sample, approximately 87% are singletons; the top ten hold roughly 2.4%. The specimen was peripheral blood. These receptors were taken from a man younger than 40 with acute or convalescent COVID-19.

This clone was seen just once. This chain uses TRBV3-1 (or the pseudogene TRBV3-2) with TRBJ2-2; D might be TRBD1 (5 bases). Germline loops: CDR1 LGHDT, CDR2 YNNKEL (reference sequence). This CDR3 comprises 14 residues. Trimming took off 4 bases at V and 4 bases at J, with 10 bases between the two ends. The CDR3 DNA reads as TGTGCCAGCAGCCGCGTTAGGGGCACCGGGGAGCTGTTTTTT. This sequence encodes CASSRVRGTGELFF.

The CDR3 bases are TGTGCCAGCAGTTACGGGACTAGCGCGGGGACAGATACGCAGTATTTT. As protein: CASSYGTSAGTDTQYF. J is TRBJ2-3 and V is TRBV11-2, with 10 positions matching TRBD2. The germline CDR1 and CDR2 sequences are SGHAT and FQNNGV. The CDR3 contains 16 residues. Germline trimming cut 6 bases from V and 3 bases from J; bases unmatched to any gene: 9.

The chain is built from TRBV6-5 and TRBJ2-1; 7 nucleotides agree with TRBD2. CDR1 and CDR2 (germline): MNHEY, SVGAGI. CDR3 length: 13 residues. V lost 0 bases to trimming and J lost 15 bases; unmatched junction nucleotides: 8. CDR3 residues: CASSYSGTKDMFF. The CDR3 bases are TGTGCCAGCAGTTACTCAGGGACTAAAGATATGTTCTTC.

J is TRBJ1-1 and V is TRBV18; weak D call: TRBD1 (6 bases). The CDR3 is 16 residues long. Germline CDR1 and CDR2: KGHSH and LQKENI. V lost 3 bases and J 1 base, leaving 15 bases between the germline ends. The DNA of the CDR3 is TGTGCCAGCTCACCGAGCGGGGGGCGCCCGAACACTGAAGCTTTCTTT. Amino acid sequence: CASSPSGGRPNTEAFF.

This clone appeared once. This rearrangement joins TRBV3-1 (or the pseudogene TRBV3-2) to TRBJ1-1; D gene uncertain. Per germline, CDR1 LGHDT and CDR2 YNNKEL (reference sequence). The CDR3 is 15 amino acids. The V end lost 5 bases, the J end lost 1 base, and 14 bases lay between the germline ends. CDR3 coding DNA: TGTGCCAGCAGCGCGCGAGGGATCGGGAACACTGAAGCTTTCTTT. This encodes CASSARGIGNTEAFF.

This chain's CDR3 is CAITEGQLAGYTF. The DNA of the CDR3 is TGTGCCATCACCGAGGGACAGCTCGCTGGCTACACCTTC. The rearrangement links TRBV10-3 to TRBJ1-2; 7 nucleotides match TRBD1. Germline trimming cut 7 bases from V and 7 bases from J; bases unmatched to any gene: 9. From germline, CDR1 is ENHRY and CDR2 SYGVKD. The CDR3 loop spans 13 amino acids.

The genes are TRBV6-5 and TRBJ1-5, with TRBD1 matching 8 bases. Germline values: CDR1 MNHEY, CDR2 SVGAGI. V trimming: 4 bases; J trimming: 0 bases; junction bases outside the gene matches: 2. The CDR3 runs 15 residues. The CDR3 spells CASSFGQGSNQPQHF. The CDR3 nucleotides are TGTGCCAGCAGTTTCGGACAGGGTAGCAATCAGCCCCAGCATTTT.

A single count supports this clone. The gene calls are TRBV7-8 and TRBJ2-3; 12 bases fit TRBD2. Unmatched junction bases numbered 9, after V lost 5 bases and J lost 6 bases. The CDR3 spans 16 residues. The germline V gene has CDR1 SGHVS and CDR2 FQNEAQ. CDR3 residues: CASSPEATSGGDTQYF. As DNA, the CDR3 is TGTGCCAGCAGCCCGGAAGCGACTAGCGGGGGCGATACGCAGTATTTT.

This clone was seen a single time. J is TRBJ1-1 and V is TRBV6-5; D gene ambiguous. In germline, CDR1 is MNHEY, CDR2 SVGAGI. The length of the CDR3 is 11 residues. The V end was cut by 8 bases, the J end by 6 bases, with 10 bases between. As DNA, the CDR3 is TGTGCCAGCTCGGGGTGGGCTGAAGCTTTCTTT. This sequence encodes CASSGWAEAFF.

This chain joins TRBV6-5 and TRBJ2-2, with 10 bases lining up with TRBD2. There are 15 residues in the CDR3. CDR1 MNHEY and CDR2 SVGAGI come from the germline V gene. Trimming cost V 0 bases and J 5 bases; bases outside gene matches: 0. CDR3 nucleotides: TGTGCCAGCAGTTACTCTAGCGGGAGGACCGGGGAGCTGTTTTTT. Protein product: CASSYSSGRTGELFF.

The V call is TRBV11-3, the J call TRBJ1-2; D is ambiguous. CDR1 is SGHNT and CDR2 is YENEEA in the germline V gene. Trimming left V 1 base short and J 8 bases short, with 23 bases between. The CDR3 totals 17 residues. This CDR3 reads CASSLADYTNRLDGYTF. The DNA for the CDR3 is TGTGCCAGCAGCTTAGCGGACTATACGAACCGTCTAGACGGCTACACCTTC.

This chain connects TRBV2 to TRBJ1-4, with D maybe TRBD1 (5 bases). The CDR3 is 15 amino acids. Germline lookup yields CDR1 SNHLY and CDR2 FYNNEI. Trimming left V 3 bases short and J 4 bases short, with 12 bases between. The CDR3 DNA is TGTGCCAGCAGTGAGCTGACAGCCGTTAATGAAAAACTGTTTTTT. Protein sequence: CASSELTAVNEKLFF.

J is TRBJ1-1 and V is TRBV9, with D possibly matching TRBD1 (5 bases). This CDR3 has 14 residues. V lost 4 bases, J lost 4 bases, and 14 bases lay in between. Germline V gives CDR1 SGDLS, CDR2 YYNGEE. The CDR3 here is CASSPGGTGTEAFF. The DNA for the CDR3 is TGTGCCAGCAGCCCGGGGGGGACGGGCACTGAAGCTTTCTTT.

The chain couples TRBV10-3 to TRBJ2-3; D possibly corresponds to TRBD2 (6 bases). The CDR3 loop spans 17 amino acids. Germline V gene sequence: CDR1 ENHRY, CDR2 SYGVKD. The V end was cut by 2 bases, the J end by 2 bases, with 17 bases between. The chain's CDR3 is CAISEGGSGSNTDTQYF. In nucleotides, the CDR3 is TGTGCCATCAGTGAGGGGGGGAGCGGGTCGAACACAGATACGCAGTATTTT.

The chain couples TRBV9 to TRBJ1-1; D gene ambiguous. The CDR3 covers 13 residues. Germline CDR1 reads SGDLS; CDR2 reads YYNGEE. Trimming removed 0 bases from V and 6 bases from J, with 9 bases in between. The CDR3 loop is CASSVGQNPEAFF. CDR3 sequence (DNA): TGTGCCAGCAGCGTAGGGCAAAATCCTGAAGCTTTCTTT.